Below, 21 T cell receptor beta chains from the same sample are listed, as sequenced in a study of beta chain features in type 1 diabetes. Overall study findings and caveats: Among all four CD4+ subsets, Type 1 diabetes patients had TCRB CDR3s that were moderately but significantly shorter.

These receptors' targets are unknown. TCRB transcripts that were expressed got sequenced, as all of the isolated RNA had been reverse transcribed. Generated by immunoSEQ multiplex PCR, the TCRdb table keeps only in-frame clones and is missing some. Of 40,000 to 65,000 clones listed, about three fifths are singletons. Sequencing input: stem cell memory CD4+ T cells from blood. All receptors derive from a young woman with type 1 diabetes.

This chain connects TRBV4-2 to TRBJ2-3; weak D call: TRBD2 (5 bases). Trimming cost V 3 bases and J 2 bases, with 12 bases left between them. The CDR3 sequence is 15 residues long. Germline CDR1 reads LGHNA; CDR2 reads YNFKEQ. The CDR3 protein is CASSHKWENTDTQYF. DNA of the CDR3: TGTGCCAGCAGCCACAAGTGGGAGAACACAGATACGCAGTATTTT.

This chain links TRBV28 with TRBJ1-2; D is unclear. The ends were cut back, 8 bases at V and 4 bases at J, with 11 bases in the middle. Germline values: CDR1 MDHEN, CDR2 SYDVKM. The CDR3 loop spans 12 amino acids. The CDR3 here is CASSEGAYGYTF. The CDR3 DNA sequence: TGTGCCAGCTCGGAAGGAGCCTATGGCTACACCTTC.

To note about this clone: One end of the junction fails to match germline, which may point to a read error. This rearrangement joins TRBV4-2 to TRBJ2-5; 8 bases are a match to TRBD2. The CDR3 consists of 15 residues. Germline CDR1 reads LGHNA; CDR2 reads YNFKEQ. The chain's CDR3 is CANSRQLAGQETQYF. For the CDR3, the DNA is TGTGCCAACAGCCGCCAGCTAGCGGGTCAAGAGACCCAGTACTTC.

The chain employs TRBV28 and TRBJ2-3; 8 bases agree with TRBD2. In germline, CDR1 is MDHEN, CDR2 SYDVKM. The CDR3 spans 16 residues. After removal of 4 bases from V and 1 base from J, the junction contained 7 bases not matched to a gene. CDR3 amino acids: CASSSPGGQGTDTQYF. The CDR3 bases are TGTGCCAGCAGTTCCCCGGGGGGGCAGGGCACAGATACGCAGTATTTT.

V and J are TRBV12-5 and TRBJ2-3; no firm D call. Deletions cut 1 base from V and 0 bases from J, with 14 bases between. CDR3 length: 17 residues. Germline-derived CDR1 and CDR2 are LGHNT and FRNRAP. The chain's CDR3 is CASGLGTPTLSTDTQYF. Written as DNA, the CDR3 is TGTGCTAGTGGTTTGGGCACCCCGACACTTAGCACAGATACGCAGTATTTT.

This clone was found a few times. This chain uses TRBV15 with TRBJ1-2; D remains ambiguous. Trimming cost V 8 bases and J 0 bases, with 10 bases left between them. This CDR3 comprises 13 residues. Germline lookup yields CDR1 LNHNV and CDR2 YYDKDF (reference sequence). The CDR3 loop is CATGQAPNYGYTF. DNA of the CDR3: TGTGCCACCGGTCAGGCTCCTAACTATGGCTACACCTTC.

The chain uses TRBV5-8 and TRBJ2-3, with D possibly matching TRBD2 (6 bases). The germline gives CDR1 SGHTS, CDR2 YDEGEE. V shed 6 bases and J shed 5 bases, with 13 bases lying between them. CDR3 length: 13 residues. The CDR3 sequence is CASIQLGGDTQYF. The CDR3 region has the DNA TGTGCCAGCATCCAACTGGGGGGAGATACGCAGTATTTT. The complete variable domain, with remaining parts taken from reference TRBV5-8 and TRBJ2-3, reads EAGVTQSPTHLIKTRGQQATLRCSPISGHTSVYWYQQALGLGLQFLLWYDEGEERNRGNFPPRFSGRQFPNYSSELNVNALELEDSALYLCASIQLGGDTQYFGPGTRLTVL.

This chain connects TRBV7-9 to TRBJ2-7; 8 bases align to TRBD2. Germline V gene lookup returns CDR1 SEHNR and CDR2 FQNEAQ (reference sequence). The length of the CDR3 is 15 residues. Trimming cost V 4 bases and J 4 bases; bases outside gene matches: 9. The CDR3 region has the DNA TGTGCCAGCAGCTCCCATAGCGGGACCCTGTACGAGCAGTACTTC. Translating it yields CASSSHSGTLYEQYF. Full variable domain (rest looked up from reference TRBV7-9 and TRBJ2-7): DTGVSQNPRHKITKRGQNVTFRCDPISEHNRLYWYRQTLGQGPEFLTYFQNEAQLEKSRLLSDRFSAERPKGSFSTLEIQRTEQGDSAMYLCASSSHSGTLYEQYFGPGTRLTVT.

The CDR3 nucleotides read TGCGCCAGCAGCTTGGGGACAGGGGATGGGACAGATACGCAGTATTTT. Translating gives CASSLGTGDGTDTQYF. This rearrangement joins TRBV5-1 to TRBJ2-3, with TRBD1 matching 9 bases. CDR1 is SGHRS and CDR2 is YFSETQ in the germline V gene. With V trimmed by 0 bases and J by 3 bases, 5 bases remained unmatched. The length of the CDR3 is 16 residues. The full variable domain, completed using reference TRBV5-1 and TRBJ2-3, is KAGVTQTPRYLIKTRGQQVTLSCSPISGHRSVSWYQQTPGQGLQFLFEYFSETQRNKGNFPGRFSGRQFSNSRSEMNVSTLELGDSALYLCASSLGTGDGTDTQYFGPGTRLTVL.

The chain links TRBV9 to TRBJ2-1; 12 nucleotides line up with TRBD2. The J segment lost 6 bases and the V segment lost 0 bases, leaving 13 bases of the junction unmatched. Germline V CDR1 and CDR2: SGDLS, YYNGEE. The CDR3 contains 19 residues. CDR3 amino acids: CASSVGLAGVEEARNEQFF. CDR3 coding DNA: TGTGCCAGCAGCGTAGGACTAGCGGGAGTAGAAGAGGCTCGCAATGAGCAGTTCTTC.

The rearrangement links TRBV6-1 to TRBJ2-1; the match to TRBD2 covers 11 bases. Germline values: CDR1 MNHNS, CDR2 SASEGT. The CDR3 contains 14 residues. V lost 5 bases and J lost 9; bases outside the gene matches: 6. CDR3 loop: CASSKLAGGSEQFF. CDR3 in DNA: TGTGCCAGCAGTAAATTAGCGGGAGGGTCTGAGCAGTTCTTC.

The V and J genes are TRBV2 and TRBJ1-2; D gene unclear. Germline lookup yields CDR1 SNHLY and CDR2 FYNNEI. This CDR3 comprises 14 residues. Trimming left V 6 bases short and J 4 bases short, with 15 bases between. The DNA for the CDR3 is TGTGCCAGCAGCCAGGCGCGAGAGAGCTATGGCTACACCTTC. It encodes CASSQARESYGYTF.

Of note for this clone: One junction end does not reproduce the germline sequence, and a read error may be involved. The rearrangement links TRBV4-1 to TRBJ1-2, with no clear D. Germline-derived CDR1 and CDR2 are MGHRA and YSYEKL. The CDR3 runs 12 residues. CDR3 sequence reads: CASSQVFNARVF. CDR3 DNA: TGCGCCAGCAGCCAAGTCTTCAACGCACGCGTCTTC.

J is TRBJ1-2 and V is TRBV7-3; TRBD1 aligns across 8 bases. Germline assignment: CDR1 SGHTA and CDR2 FQGTGA. Trimming at V came to 5 bases and at J to 3 bases, leaving 8 bases not matched to a gene. The CDR3 totals 15 residues. In nucleotides, the CDR3 is TGTGCCAGCAGCCCTCACCCGGGACAGGACTATGGCTACACCTTC. Residues: CASSPHPGQDYGYTF.

The chain uses TRBV5-1 and TRBJ2-1, with D perhaps TRBD2 (6 bases). Trimming stripped 4 bases from V and 9 bases from J, with 20 bases between. The length of the CDR3 is 15 residues. Germline V gene sequence: CDR1 SGHRS, CDR2 YFSETQ. Written as DNA, the CDR3 is TGCGCCAGCAGCGGCAGGACTATAGGATTTGTTGAGCAGTTCTTC. Its translation is CASSGRTIGFVEQFF.

This chain joins TRBV5-1 and TRBJ2-3, with D perhaps TRBD1 (6 bases). CDR1 SGHRS and CDR2 YFSETQ come from the germline V gene. This CDR3 comprises 13 residues. Trimming left V 5 bases short and J 2 bases short, with 9 bases between. The CDR3 region has the DNA TGCGCCAGCAGATGGGGGCCCACAGATACGCAGTATTTT. This translates into CASRWGPTDTQYF.

The rearrangement links TRBV19 to TRBJ2-1, with 7 bases matching TRBD2. CDR1 is LNHDA and CDR2 is SQIVND in the germline V gene (reference sequence). This CDR3 spans 15 amino acids. V lost 7 bases and J lost 6; bases outside the gene matches: 12. In DNA form, the CDR3 reads TGTGCCAGTATCGATCCGAGGAGCGGGATCAATGAGCAGTTCTTC. It translates to CASIDPRSGINEQFF.

The rearrangement joins TRBV7-3 to TRBJ2-1; D possibly corresponds to TRBD2 (5 bases). Germline-derived CDR1 and CDR2 are SGHTA and FQGTGA. There are 14 residues in the CDR3. V was pared by 4 bases and J by 6 bases, with 13 bases between. CDR3 bases: TGTGCCAGCAGCTCCTCCACTAGAGGCAATGAGCAGTTCTTC. This translates into CASSSSTRGNEQFF.

This chain connects TRBV6-1 to TRBJ1-1; D unclear. The CDR3 has 16 residues. The germline V and J ends were trimmed by 3 bases and 0 bases, with 14 bases remaining between them. CDR1 and CDR2 from the germline V gene are MNHNS and SASEGT. Here the CDR3 DNA reads TGTGCCAGCAGTGATGTAGGAACAGTAATGAACACTGAAGCTTTCTTT. Protein product: CASSDVGTVMNTEAFF.

The table lists this clone with a few counts. CDR3 amino acids: CASTAAGAPYEQYF. The CDR3 DNA follows: TGTGCCAGCACCGCGGCTGGGGCCCCCTACGAGCAGTACTTC. The rearrangement links TRBV6-6 to TRBJ2-7; TRBD1 is a possible D gene (5 bases). Trimming took 7 bases from V and 2 from J, leaving 15 bases between them. There are 14 residues in the CDR3. Germline values: CDR1 MNHNY, CDR2 SVGAGI (reference sequence).

This clone was picked up a small number of times. Its ends do not fully match the called genes, so a read error is possible. CDR3 DNA sequence: TGTGCCAGTAGTTTAGAGGGCATCGATGGCTACACCTTC. It translates to CASSLEGIDGYTF. This chain uses TRBV19 with TRBJ1-2; D is unresolved. Germline CDR1 LNHDA, CDR2 SQIVND (reference sequence). This CDR3 is 13 amino acids long.